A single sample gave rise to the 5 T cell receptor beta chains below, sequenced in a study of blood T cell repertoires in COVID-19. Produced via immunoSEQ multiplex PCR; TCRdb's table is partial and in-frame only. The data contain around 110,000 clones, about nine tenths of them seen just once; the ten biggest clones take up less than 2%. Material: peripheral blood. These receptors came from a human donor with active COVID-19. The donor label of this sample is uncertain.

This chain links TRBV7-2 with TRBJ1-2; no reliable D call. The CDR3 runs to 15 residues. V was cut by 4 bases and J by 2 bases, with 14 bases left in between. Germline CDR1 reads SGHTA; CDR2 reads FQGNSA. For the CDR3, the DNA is TGTGCCAGCAGCTCTGGCTTAGGGAGGAACTATGGCTACACCTTC. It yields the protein CASSSGLGRNYGYTF.

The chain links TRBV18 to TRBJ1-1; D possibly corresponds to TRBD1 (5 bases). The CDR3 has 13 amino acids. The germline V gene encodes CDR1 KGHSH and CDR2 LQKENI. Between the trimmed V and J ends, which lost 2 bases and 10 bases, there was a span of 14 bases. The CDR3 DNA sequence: TGTGCCAGCTCACCAGGGGCGGGGGGACGAGCTTTCTTT. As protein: CASSPGAGGRAFF.

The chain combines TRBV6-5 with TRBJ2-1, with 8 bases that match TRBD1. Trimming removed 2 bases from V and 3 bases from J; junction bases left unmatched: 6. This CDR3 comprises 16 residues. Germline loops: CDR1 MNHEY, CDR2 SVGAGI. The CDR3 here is CASSYTGGSGYNEQFF. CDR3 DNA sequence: TGTGCCAGCAGTTACACAGGGGGAAGCGGCTACAATGAGCAGTTCTTC.

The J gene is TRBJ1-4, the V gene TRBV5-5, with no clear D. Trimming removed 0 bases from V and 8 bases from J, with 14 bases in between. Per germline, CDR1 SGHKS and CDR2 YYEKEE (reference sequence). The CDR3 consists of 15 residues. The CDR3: CASSLAMRSGEKLFF. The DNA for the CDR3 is TGTGCCAGCAGCTTGGCCATGAGGTCCGGCGAAAAACTGTTTTTT.

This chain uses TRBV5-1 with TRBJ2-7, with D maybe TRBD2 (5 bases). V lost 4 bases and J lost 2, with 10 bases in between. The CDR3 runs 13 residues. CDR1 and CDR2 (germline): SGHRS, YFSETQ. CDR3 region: CASSTEGTYEQYF. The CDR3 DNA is TGCGCCAGCAGCACAGAGGGCACCTACGAGCAGTACTTC.